The rows below give T cell receptor beta chains drawn from one sample of a study of liver allograft versus peripheral blood T cells. TCRdb called the reads again in MiXCR, with one record for every CDR3 protein. The repertoire holds more than 6,000 distinct CDR3 sequences, 15% to 20% seen once, with roughly 4.5% in the top ten. The source is a human patient who had a liver transplant. Certain T cells may be donor cells from the graft. The conserved cysteine and the conserved F or W are not part of the CDR3 here. The order of the fields is CDR3 length, J gene, V gene, CDR3 protein.

>15|TRBJ1-5|TRBV24-1
ATSDTSRTGEHQPQH
>11|TRBJ1-1|TRBV7-2
ASRTQPSAEAF
>10|TRBJ2-3|TRBV30
AWTAGTDTQY
>13|TRBJ2-1|TRBV5-4
ATETGGQGYNEQF
>12|TRBJ1-1|TRBV27
ASSTRQGGNVAF
>10|TRBJ1-1|TRBV6-1
ASSPGQGRAF
>10|TRBJ1-2|TRBV28
ASSSARYGYT
>12|TRBJ2-7|TRBV18
ASSPSADSYEQY
>13|TRBJ1-4|TRBV27
ASSFVAQTDEKLF
>12|TRBJ2-2|TRBV6-5
ATGGGRGTGELF
>13|TRBJ2-2|TRBV18
ASSLTADGTGELF
>13|TRBJ2-1|TRBV20-1
SASSSTSGSYEQF
>13|TRBJ2-3|TRBV30
AWSVGRGYTDTQY
>13|TRBJ2-1|TRBV24-1
ATRAGTSGSYEQF
>9|TRBJ2-5|TRBV6-1
ASSERFSRY
>15|TRBJ1-4|TRBV7-2
ASSLMVLGAFNEKLF
>12|TRBJ1-6|TRBV12-3/TRBV12-4
ASSQDREFTALH
>13|TRBJ1-4|TRBV6-6
ASSYVAEGYEKLF
>13|TRBJ1-5|TRBV6-6
ASSYRQYSNQPQH
>12|TRBJ2-7|TRBV6-1
ASRDRDGTYEQY
>13|TRBJ2-3|TRBV6-5
ASSAGLAGVDTQY
>12|TRBJ1-4|TRBV6-1
ASKGASSAEKLF
>13|TRBJ2-4|TRBV19
ASSPRWGAKNIQY
>11|TRBJ2-3|TRBV6-1
ASNSLGTDTQY